This TCR beta chain was obtained from a study of T cell responses to AZD1222 COVID-19 vaccine. The overall study: Pooled together were second doses at about 4 or about 12 weeks.

In germline, CDR1 is MNHEY, CDR2 SVGAGI. Trimming stripped 6 bases from V and 13 bases from J, with 24 bases between. This CDR3 has 14 amino acids. Study-wide points: Of spike-specific TCRs, nearly half reportedly target regions left unmutated in variants. The repertoires were collected only after the peak T cell response.

Assay: immunoSEQ multiplex PCR; the TCRdb copy retains only in-frame clones and omits some. This sample has around 97,000 clones, with 80% to 95% found just once. There are a few counts of this clone. Its antigen is unknown. V and J are TRBV6-5 and TRBJ1-2, with D unclear. Sequencing used peripheral blood, obtained on day 0 of AZD1222 vaccination. The sequence came from an adult in good health. The CDR3 loop reads CASRPTPRSPRGTF. The CDR3 coding sequence is TGTGCCAGCAGACCCACCCCGCGATCCCCCAGAGGCACCTTC.